This note documents a single T cell receptor beta chain sequence. This clone came up many times. Its antigen remains undetermined. No much larger clone exists at a distance of one base, and base qualities are not known. Library creation used PCR. TCRdb records Illumina HiSeq 4000 as the sequencer. The TCR beta-chain CDR3 region of each patient was profiled by high-throughput sequencing. The original methods were these. Drawing on CDR3 differences between clinicopathological groups, the researchers built a classifier meant to tell apart patients with distant-metastatic papillary thyroid cancer. The Shannon index was used to measure repertoire diversity, and the Morisita-Horn index was used to measure how similar tumor and blood repertoires were. Using fastp trimming at Q25 and MiXCR clonotype assembly, TCRdb reanalyzed the public sequencing data and kept in-frame beta chains. What appears here as the V and J calls and clone size reflects TCRdb's work, not the paper's. The sample contains fewer than 30,000 clones, 15% of them found a single time. Roughly 3.4% of the sample is taken by the ten largest.

This sample is part of a study of metastatic and nonmetastatic thyroid tumors (dated by TCRdb to 2018 to 2021). With regard to the full study: For patients with malignant and with benign thyroid disease, the researchers compared repertoires between peripheral blood samples and tumor or nodule tissue samples. The study at large found these results: In both blood and tumor samples, malignant tumors were reported to have significantly higher TCR beta diversity than benign nodules.

No treatment had been received by any patient before thyroid surgery. Using T-cell receptor beta sequencing, the researchers looked back retrospectively at clinical samples from patients, gathered between about 2012 and 2019. This clonotype was obtained from a female donor with papillary thyroid cancer or a benign thyroid nodule (not recorded which). Some clones in this sample may be carry-over from other donors' samples. The specimen was blood.

CDR3 sequence: CASKEGLSYEQYF. The DNA is as follows: TGTGCCAGCAAAGAAGGGCTGTCCTACGAGCAGTACTTC. Rearrangement joined TRBV2 to TRBJ2-7, with an unclear D gene assignment. V is cut by 7 bases and J by 1 base, and the space between the germline ends is 11 bases. The germline V gene supplies CDR1 SNHLY and CDR2 FYNNEI. The CDR3 runs 13 amino acids, cysteine and phenylalanine included. The DNA shown is the 39-base CDR3, in frame from base 1.